A selection of T cell receptor beta chains follows, all from one sample in a study of early T cells in non-severe SARS-CoV-2 infection. TCRdb reprocessed the 5' RACE reads via MiXCR and lists one record per CDR3 protein. Here the sample spans some 50,000 distinct CDR3 sequences, 7% to 10% being singletons. Source material: whole blood. Receptors originate from an adult who was a healthcare worker with PCR-confirmed SARS-CoV-2 infection or an uninfected control (not recorded which). CDR3s include the opening cysteine and the closing phenylalanine or tryptophan. A D gene is named only where the DNA matches it firmly. Clone size is given for some rows only: seen once, a few or many times, or a class if the clone is expanded.

V gene: TRBV5-1
J gene: TRBJ2-7
clone size: NA
D gene: NA
CDR3 DNA: TGCGCCAGCAGCTCCTCCTCCGGGGGCTACGAGCAGTACTTC
CDR3 protein: CASSSSSGGYEQYF

V gene: TRBV6-1
J gene: TRBJ1-4
clone size: NA
D gene: NA
CDR3 DNA: TGTGCCAGCAGTGGGGGGCAGAATGAAAAACTGTTTTTT
CDR3 protein: CASSGGQNEKLFF

V gene: TRBV7-2
J gene: TRBJ2-2
clone size: many
D gene: NA
CDR3 DNA: TGTGCCAGCAGCATTCAGGCTGCCGGGGAGCTGTTTTTT
CDR3 protein: CASSIQAAGELFF

V gene: TRBV18
J gene: TRBJ2-2
clone size: few
D gene: NA
CDR3 DNA: TGTGCCAGCTCACCTACTGGCGGGACCGGGGAGCTGTTTTTT
CDR3 protein: CASSPTGGTGELFF

V gene: TRBV7-6
J gene: TRBJ2-3
clone size: NA
D gene: NA
CDR3 DNA: TGTGCCAGCAGCCCCGGACTAACCAACACGCAGTATTTT
CDR3 protein: CASSPGLTNTQYF

V gene: TRBV12-3/TRBV12-4
J gene: TRBJ2-7
clone size: NA
D gene: NA
CDR3 DNA: TGTGCCAGTTTCGCCGGAGGGTCCTACGAGCAGTACTTC
CDR3 protein: CASFAGGSYEQYF

V gene: TRBV29-1
J gene: TRBJ1-2
clone size: many
D gene: NA
CDR3 DNA: TGCAGCGTTGGTTATGGGTACTATGGCTACACCTTC
CDR3 protein: CSVGYGYYGYTF

V gene: TRBV5-1
J gene: TRBJ1-2
clone size: NA
D gene: NA
CDR3 DNA: TGCGCCAGCAGCTTGAATGGGGGCATTGCGGGCTACACCTTC
CDR3 protein: CASSLNGGIAGYTF

V gene: TRBV11-2
J gene: TRBJ2-5
clone size: once
D gene: NA
CDR3 DNA: TGTGCCAGCAGCTTAGATGGAACTAACCAAGAGACCCAGTACTTC
CDR3 protein: CASSLDGTNQETQYF

V gene: TRBV7-2
J gene: TRBJ2-3
clone size: NA
D gene: NA
CDR3 DNA: TGTGCCAGCAGCTTTTTCGGTCCTTTCCCTACGCAGTATTTT
CDR3 protein: CASSFFGPFPTQYF

V gene: TRBV5-5
J gene: TRBJ2-5
clone size: NA
D gene: TRBD1
CDR3 DNA: TGTGCCAGCAGCCTGACAGGGAACCAAGAGACCCAGTACTTC
CDR3 protein: CASSLTGNQETQYF

V gene: TRBV3-1
J gene: TRBJ1-3
clone size: many
D gene: NA
CDR3 DNA: TGTGCCAGCAGCCTGGCTGGTCTTGCAAACACCATATATTTT
CDR3 protein: CASSLAGLANTIYF

V gene: TRBV7-9
J gene: TRBJ1-1
clone size: many
D gene: NA
CDR3 DNA: TGTGCCAGCAGCCCCGGAGGTTCTGAAGCTTTCTTT
CDR3 protein: CASSPGGSEAFF

V gene: TRBV2
J gene: TRBJ1-5
clone size: few
D gene: NA
CDR3 DNA: TGTGCCAGCAGTGTCGAGGGTGGAAGCAATCAGCCCCAGCATTTT
CDR3 protein: CASSVEGGSNQPQHF

V gene: TRBV6-5
J gene: TRBJ2-1
clone size: few
D gene: NA
CDR3 DNA: TGTGCCAGCAGCCTTTCCTCAGGAGGGGTAGGAGAGCAGTTCTTC
CDR3 protein: CASSLSSGGVGEQFF

V gene: TRBV3-1
J gene: TRBJ1-1
clone size: many
D gene: NA
CDR3 DNA: TGTGCCAGCAGCCTCAAAGGGGGGGGCACTGAAGCTTTCTTT
CDR3 protein: CASSLKGGGTEAFF

V gene: TRBV6-5
J gene: TRBJ1-1
clone size: NA
D gene: TRBD1
CDR3 DNA: TGTGCCAGCAGTCGCAGGGGGAAGACTGAAGCTTTCTTT
CDR3 protein: CASSRRGKTEAFF

V gene: TRBV11-3
J gene: TRBJ1-6
clone size: NA
D gene: NA
CDR3 DNA: TGTGCCAGCAGCCCTACAGGAGTTGGACGATCACCCCTCCACTTT
CDR3 protein: CASSPTGVGRSPLHF

V gene: TRBV7-6
J gene: TRBJ2-2
clone size: few
D gene: TRBD2
CDR3 DNA: TGTGCCAGCAGCCTTAGCGGGGGCCTGAACACCGGGGAGCTGTTTTTT
CDR3 protein: CASSLSGGLNTGELFF

V gene: TRBV12-3/TRBV12-4
J gene: TRBJ2-2
clone size: NA
D gene: TRBD1
CDR3 DNA: TGTGCCAGCAGCGCCCATCTCGGGACAGGCCCCACCGGGGAGCTGTTTTTT
CDR3 protein: CASSAHLGTGPTGELFF

V gene: TRBV19
J gene: TRBJ2-1
clone size: NA
D gene: NA
CDR3 DNA: TGTGCCAGTACCGATGGGGGAGGCCCGGGGAATGAGCAGTTCTTC
CDR3 protein: CASTDGGGPGNEQFF

V gene: TRBV18
J gene: TRBJ2-6
clone size: few
D gene: NA
CDR3 DNA: TGTGCCAGCTCACCACCTGCACCCGTCGTCCTGACTTTC
CDR3 protein: CASSPPAPVVLTF

V gene: TRBV12-3/TRBV12-4
J gene: TRBJ1-6
clone size: NA
D gene: TRBD1
CDR3 DNA: TGTGCCAGCAGCCTGACAGGGGGATCCTATAATTCACCCCTCCACTTT
CDR3 protein: CASSLTGGSYNSPLHF

V gene: TRBV30
J gene: TRBJ1-5
clone size: many
D gene: NA
CDR3 DNA: TGTGCCTGGAGTCGGGCAAGAGTCGGGAAGCCCCAGCATTTT
CDR3 protein: CAWSRARVGKPQHF

V gene: TRBV29-1
J gene: TRBJ1-2
clone size: many
D gene: NA
CDR3 DNA: TGCAGCGCCCCGGATCAGGACTATGGCTACACCTTC
CDR3 protein: CSAPDQDYGYTF

V gene: TRBV29-1
J gene: TRBJ1-1
clone size: few
D gene: NA
CDR3 DNA: TGCAGCGCAAACATAGCCACGAACACTGAAGCTTTCTTT
CDR3 protein: CSANIATNTEAFF

V gene: TRBV10-3
J gene: TRBJ1-1
clone size: NA
D gene: NA
CDR3 DNA: TGTGCCATCAGTGAGTACCCCGGGACTGAAGCTTTCTTT
CDR3 protein: CAISEYPGTEAFF

V gene: TRBV12-3/TRBV12-4
J gene: TRBJ1-2
clone size: many
D gene: TRBD1
CDR3 DNA: TGTGCCAGCAGTCCAAGACAGGGAAGCTATGGCTACACCTTC
CDR3 protein: CASSPRQGSYGYTF

V gene: TRBV12-3/TRBV12-4
J gene: TRBJ2-2
clone size: NA
D gene: NA
CDR3 DNA: TGTGCCAGCAGAAAGCAGGACACCGGGGAGCTGTTTTTT
CDR3 protein: CASRKQDTGELFF

V gene: TRBV4-1
J gene: TRBJ1-4
clone size: many
D gene: NA
CDR3 DNA: TGCGCCAGCAGCCAACCTGATAGCGAAAAACTGTTTTTT
CDR3 protein: CASSQPDSEKLFF

V gene: TRBV5-6
J gene: TRBJ2-2
clone size: NA
D gene: NA
CDR3 DNA: TGTGCCAGCAGCTTCGGACCCGCGAACACCGGGGAGCTGTTTTTT
CDR3 protein: CASSFGPANTGELFF

V gene: TRBV7-9
J gene: TRBJ1-1
clone size: few
D gene: NA
CDR3 DNA: TGTGCCAGCAGCCCTTCTGGGGCGGCGACGGGCACTGAAGCTTTCTTT
CDR3 protein: CASSPSGAATGTEAFF

V gene: TRBV7-3
J gene: TRBJ1-2
clone size: few
D gene: NA
CDR3 DNA: TGTGCCAGCAGCCCCCGGATGGGGGATGGCTACACCTTC
CDR3 protein: CASSPRMGDGYTF

V gene: TRBV11-2
J gene: TRBJ2-3
clone size: few
D gene: NA
CDR3 DNA: TGTGCCAGCAGCATAGGTGCAGCTACGCAGTATTTT
CDR3 protein: CASSIGAATQYF

V gene: TRBV7-2
J gene: TRBJ2-5
clone size: few
D gene: NA
CDR3 DNA: TGTGCCAGCAGCCAGTGGGGGGTGGTAGATGAGACCCAGTACTTC
CDR3 protein: CASSQWGVVDETQYF

V gene: TRBV7-9
J gene: TRBJ1-1
clone size: few
D gene: NA
CDR3 DNA: TGTGCCAGCAAAATCCTGCTGGGTAACACTGAAGCTTTCTTT
CDR3 protein: CASKILLGNTEAFF

V gene: TRBV20-1
J gene: TRBJ1-4
clone size: few
D gene: NA
CDR3 DNA: TGCAGTGCTAACTCTAATGAAAAACTGTTTTTT
CDR3 protein: CSANSNEKLFF

V gene: TRBV29-1
J gene: TRBJ1-2
clone size: few
D gene: NA
CDR3 DNA: TGCAGCGTTGATGGGGGCTCGGGCTATGGCTACACCTTC
CDR3 protein: CSVDGGSGYGYTF

V gene: TRBV5-1
J gene: TRBJ2-2
clone size: NA
D gene: NA
CDR3 DNA: NA
CDR3 protein: CASSPLRGEGPGSCFF

V gene: TRBV7-9
J gene: TRBJ1-1
clone size: NA
D gene: NA
CDR3 DNA: TGTGCCAGCAGCTTAACGGGGCGCGGGACTGAAGCTTTCTTT
CDR3 protein: CASSLTGRGTEAFF

V gene: TRBV19
J gene: TRBJ2-3
clone size: few
D gene: NA
CDR3 DNA: TGTGCCAGTAGTATAGTTTTGGCAGGCACAGATACGCAGTATTTT
CDR3 protein: CASSIVLAGTDTQYF

V gene: TRBV5-6
J gene: TRBJ2-7
clone size: many
D gene: TRBD1
CDR3 DNA: TGTGCCAGCAGCCCCGCTGGACAGGGTTTCCACGAGCAGTACTTC
CDR3 protein: CASSPAGQGFHEQYF